The 30 T cell receptor beta chains presented below share a single source sample, sequenced in a study of neurological immune-mediated disorders. Time point in this sample: longitudinal time-point 3. TCRdb processed the 5' RACE reads anew with MiXCR; each CDR3 protein has one entry. The sample has 95,000 to 110,000 distinct CDR3 sequences, roughly 10% seen once. The sequencing input was PBMCs. Receptor source: a female donor with HTLV-1-associated myelopathy (HAM/TSP).

This clonotype was detected many times. The gene calls are TRBV28 and TRBJ2-1; TRBD2 matches at 12 bases. Germline lookup yields CDR1 MDHEN and CDR2 SYDVKM. The CDR3 runs to 16 residues. Unmatched junction bases numbered 10, after V lost 4 bases and J lost 9 bases. Written as DNA, the CDR3 is TGTGCCAGCAGTTCCTCGACTAGCGGGGGTGGTGGTGAGCAGTTCTTC. Amino acid sequence: CASSSSTSGGGGEQFF. The complete variable domain, with remaining parts taken from reference TRBV28 and TRBJ2-1, reads DVKVTQSSRYLVKRTGEKVFLECVQDMDHENMFWYRQDPGLGLRLIYFSYDVKMKEKGDIPEGYSVSREKKERFSLILESASTNQTSMYLCASSSSTSGGGGEQFFGPGTRLTVL.

This clonotype was detected many times. The chain couples TRBV5-1 to TRBJ1-1; 7 bases align to TRBD1. CDR3 length: 14 residues. Looked up from germline, CDR1 is SGHRS and CDR2 is YFSETQ. Unmatched junction bases numbered 4, after V lost 4 bases and J lost 1 base. CDR3 protein: CASSKDRQNTEAFF. CDR3 sequence (DNA): TGCGCCAGCAGCAAGGACAGGCAGAACACTGAAGCTTTCTTT. Full variable domain (missing parts from reference TRBV5-1 and TRBJ1-1): KAGVTQTPRYLIKTRGQQVTLSCSPISGHRSVSWYQQTPGQGLQFLFEYFSETQRNKGNFPGRFSGRQFSNSRSEMNVSTLELGDSALYLCASSKDRQNTEAFFGQGTRLTVV.

This clonotype was found many times. The chain recombines TRBV7-9 with TRBJ2-3; TRBD2 agrees at 9 bases. J lost 4 bases, V lost 0 bases, and 8 bases had no gene match. The CDR3 sequence is 17 residues long. Germline lookup yields CDR1 SEHNR and CDR2 FQNEAQ (reference sequence). CDR3 nucleotide sequence: TGTGCCAGCAGCTTAGCGGGCCCGAGACTAGCGGCAGATACGCAGTATTTT. Translated, it gives CASSLAGPRLAADTQYF.

This clonotype has ten or more counts. This rearrangement joins TRBV20-1 to TRBJ2-7; tentative D call: TRBD2 (6 bases). Germline V gives CDR1 DFQATT, CDR2 SNEGSKA (reference sequence). V lost 4 bases and J 3 bases, leaving 10 bases between the germline ends. The CDR3 extends over 12 amino acids. This CDR3 is CSATLGGYEQYF. Written as DNA, the CDR3 is TGCAGTGCTACTTTGGGGGGCTACGAGCAGTACTTC.

On this clonotype itself: One junction end disagrees with the germline gene, perhaps due to a read error. The V and J genes are TRBV7-3 and TRBJ2-1, with D perhaps TRBD2 (6 bases). In germline, CDR1 is SGHTA, CDR2 FQGTGA. The CDR3 runs to 12 residues. The DNA for the CDR3 is TGTGTCAGCAGCCCGCCTAGCGATGAGCAGTTCTTC. This codes for CVSSPPSDEQFF.

In this sample, this clonotype turned up many times. This sequence joins TRBV5-1 and TRBJ2-7; D possibly corresponds to TRBD2 (7 bases). Germline CDR1 reads SGHRS; CDR2 reads YFSETQ. CDR3 length: 14 residues. V was shortened by 7 bases and J by 2 bases, with 16 bases between the two germline ends. CDR3 amino acids: CASVRGAGTYEQYF. The CDR3 region has the DNA TGCGCCAGCGTCCGGGGGGCAGGCACCTACGAGCAGTACTTC.

Ten or more counts support this clonotype. One junction end disagrees with the germline gene, perhaps due to a read error. This chain connects TRBV15 to TRBJ2-7, with a weak D call TRBD1 (6 bases). This CDR3 comprises 14 residues. Germline CDR1 is LNHNV and CDR2 is YYDKDF (reference sequence). The CDR3 DNA sequence: TGTGCTACCAGCAGAGATGGACAGCCCTACGAGCAGTACTTC. Its translation: CATSRDGQPYEQYF.

The J gene is TRBJ2-1, the V gene TRBV20-1, with 8 nucleotides matching TRBD2. The V segment lost 6 bases and the J segment 7 bases; nucleotides outside the gene matches: 8. Germline V lookup: CDR1 DFQATT, CDR2 SNEGSKA (reference sequence). The CDR3 is 13 amino acids. This CDR3 is CSAGSGGGNEQFF. The CDR3 DNA reads TGCAGTGCCGGGAGCGGGGGTGGAAATGAGCAGTTCTTC.

This clonotype was observed at least ten times. The CDR3 DNA reads as TGTGCCAGCAGTTCCCCTTCCGCGGGGGGGTACAATGAGCAGTTCTTC. Translation: CASSSPSAGGYNEQFF. V gene TRBV27 combines with J gene TRBJ2-1; TRBD2 agrees at 9 bases. Unmatched junction bases numbered 8, after V lost 4 bases and J lost 4 bases. Germline V lookup: CDR1 MNHEY, CDR2 SMNVEV (reference sequence). The length of the CDR3 is 16 residues.

In this sample, this clonotype turned up many times. The V gene is TRBV25-1, the J gene TRBJ2-1, with 7 bases aligning to TRBD1. From germline, CDR1 is MGHDK and CDR2 SYGVNS. There are 14 residues in the CDR3. V was pared by 0 bases and J by 8 bases, with 4 bases of the junction left unmatched. CDR3 nucleotide sequence: TGTGCCAGCAGTGAATATAAAGGGGGCCATGAGCAGTTCTTC. Amino acid sequence: CASSEYKGGHEQFF. The full variable domain, with the rest looked up from reference TRBV25-1 and TRBJ2-1, is EADIYQTPRYLVIGTGKKITLECSQTMGHDKMYWYQQDPGMELHLIHYSYGVNSTEKGDLSSESTVSRIRTEHFPLTLESARPSHTSQYLCASSEYKGGHEQFFGPGTRLTVL.

V gene TRBV10-3 combines with J gene TRBJ1-2; D possibly corresponds to TRBD1 (6 bases). The germline V gene has CDR1 ENHRY and CDR2 SYGVKD. The length of the CDR3 is 12 residues. V lost 8 bases, J lost 8 bases, and 15 bases lay in between. Here the CDR3 reads CAIDAGAGGYTF. For the CDR3, the DNA is TGTGCCATCGACGCAGGGGCGGGGGGCTACACCTTC.

Concerning this clonotype itself: A junction boundary mismatches the germline segment, possibly from a read error. This chain uses TRBV2 with TRBJ2-2; D tentatively reads TRBD1 or TRBD2 (7 bases each). CDR3 length equals 12 residues. CDR1 is SNHLY, CDR2 FYNNEI, per germline. The chain's CDR3 is CASSLREGALFF. The CDR3 DNA reads TGTGCCAGCAGTTTAAGGGAGGGGGCGCTGTTTTTT.

This clonotype was found once. The CDR3 nucleotides are TGTGCCAGCAGCACTGTTGGGCGGGTAGGGATAGATGAGCAGTTCTTC. Its translation: CASSTVGRVGIDEQFF. The chain recombines TRBV9 with TRBJ2-1; D possibly corresponds to TRBD2 (5 bases). The V gene's germline CDR1 is SGDLS and CDR2 YYNGEE. CDR3 length: 16 residues. With 4 bases removed from V and 8 bases from J, the gap between germline ends came to 22 bases. The full variable domain, rest sourced from reference TRBV9 and TRBJ2-1, is DSGVTQTPKHLITATGQRVTLRCSPRSGDLSVYWYQQSLDQGLQFLIQYYNGEERAKGNILERFSAQQFPDLHSELNLSSLELGDSALYFCASSTVGRVGIDEQFFGPGTRLTVL.

In its sample, this clonotype was seen many times. The chain recombines TRBV7-9 with TRBJ2-7; TRBD1 is a possible D gene (6 bases). The CDR3 extends over 15 amino acids. Germline V gene sequence: CDR1 SEHNR, CDR2 FQNEAQ (reference sequence). V lost 5 bases and J lost 1, with 15 bases in between. CDR3 residues: CASSPRDKGSYEQYF. The CDR3 DNA reads TGTGCCAGCAGCCCCCGGGACAAGGGGTCCTACGAGCAGTACTTC.

The CDR3 nucleotides read TGCGCCAGCAACCTTTCCGCGGCCTCTGGAAACACCATATATTTT. Translating gives CASNLSAASGNTIYF. The chain uses TRBV4-1 and TRBJ1-3; no clear D. The V end was cut by 7 bases, the J end by 0 bases, with 13 bases between. CDR1 MGHRA and CDR2 YSYEKL come from the germline V gene. CDR3 length equals 15 residues.

Only a few counts were recorded for this clonotype. The chain joins TRBV20-1 to TRBJ1-5; no clear D. This CDR3 has 15 residues. CDR1 and CDR2 from the germline V gene are DFQATT and SNEGSKA (reference sequence). V gave up 5 bases and J gave up 2 bases, with 16 bases separating them. The CDR3 DNA reads as TGCAGTGCTCACTCGGTTGGAGGGCGCAATCAGCCCCAGCATTTT. This encodes CSAHSVGGRNQPQHF.

A few counts support this clonotype. The rearrangement joins TRBV14 to TRBJ2-6; D could derive from TRBD1 or TRBD2 (6 bases each). This CDR3 contains 18 residues. V lost 0 bases to trimming and J lost 2 bases, with 14 bases between them. Germline assignment: CDR1 SGHDN and CDR2 FVKESK. The CDR3 reads CASSQEFLGGPGANVLTF. The CDR3 DNA sequence: TGTGCCAGCAGCCAAGAGTTTTTGGGGGGCCCTGGGGCCAACGTCCTGACTTTC.

The gene calls are TRBV7-8 and TRBJ2-7; D remains ambiguous. Per germline, CDR1 SGHVS and CDR2 FQNEAQ. Trimming shortened V by 5 bases and J by 3 bases, and 23 bases separated the two germline ends. The CDR3 runs 17 residues. The CDR3 coding sequence is TGTGCCAGCAGCCCCTCGACCACATACCCCCCTAACTACGAGCAGTACTTC. Translating gives CASSPSTTYPPNYEQYF.

The sample holds many counts of this clonotype. The CDR3 reads CSACQEPAYYEQYF. The CDR3, as DNA: TGCAGTGCATGCCAGGAGCCGGCATACTACGAGCAGTACTTC. V is TRBV20-1 and J is TRBJ2-7, with D hard to call. Germline V gives CDR1 DFQATT, CDR2 SNEGSKA (reference sequence). Trimming took 6 bases from V and 3 from J, leaving 18 bases between them. CDR3 length: 14 residues.

V is TRBV2 and J is TRBJ2-7; D unresolved. Trimming removed 2 bases at V and 0 bases at J, with 11 bases between. This CDR3 has 15 amino acids. Germline V gives CDR1 SNHLY, CDR2 FYNNEI. The CDR3 bases are TGTGCCAGCAGTGAATCGGACCCAAGCTCCTACGAGCAGTACTTC. Protein sequence: CASSESDPSSYEQYF.

Many counts were recorded for this clonotype. The genes are TRBV20-1 and TRBJ2-5; D may match TRBD1 or TRBD2 (5 bases each). V was shortened by 6 bases and J by 6 bases, with 26 bases between the two germline ends. Germline V gives CDR1 DFQATT, CDR2 SNEGSKA (reference sequence). There are 16 residues in the CDR3. The CDR3 loop is CSAYDPTRDGAKTQYF. The CDR3 bases are TGCAGTGCATACGACCCGACCCGGGACGGAGCGAAGACCCAGTACTTC.

In its sample, this clonotype was seen many times. The V call is TRBV5-1, the J call TRBJ2-3, with no clear D. Germline lookup yields CDR1 SGHRS and CDR2 YFSETQ. V was shortened by 0 bases and J by 2 bases, with 13 bases between the two germline ends. CDR3 length: 16 residues. The CDR3 reads CASSLAPGESTDTQYF. The CDR3 nucleotides are TGCGCCAGCAGCTTGGCTCCCGGAGAATCCACAGATACGCAGTATTTT.

At least ten counts were recorded for this clonotype. The V and J genes are TRBV5-1 and TRBJ2-2, with D maybe TRBD2 (5 bases). With 4 bases removed from V and 4 bases from J, the gap between germline ends came to 17 bases. The CDR3 length is 16 residues. The germline V gene has CDR1 SGHRS and CDR2 YFSETQ. The CDR3 DNA reads TGCGCCAGCAGCCGGACTCCGACGGGGAGCACCGGGGAGCTGTTTTTT. It is translated as CASSRTPTGSTGELFF.

This clonotype has just a few counts. This rearrangement joins TRBV20-1 to TRBJ2-3; D might be TRBD1 or TRBD2, each matching 5 bases. The CDR3 covers 15 residues. V lost 1 base and J 5 bases, leaving 16 bases between the germline ends. Germline V lookup: CDR1 DFQATT, CDR2 SNEGSKA (reference sequence). The CDR3 loop reads CSARASAGAGDTQYF. The CDR3 DNA reads TGCAGTGCTAGAGCCTCTGCCGGGGCGGGAGATACGCAGTATTTT.

This clonotype was detected many times. The genes are TRBV2 and TRBJ2-7; 9 positions agree with TRBD1. This CDR3 is 17 amino acids long. J lost 7 bases, V lost 4 bases, and 17 bases had no gene match. Germline CDR1 and CDR2: SNHLY and FYNNEI. For the CDR3, the DNA is TGTGCCAGCAGTGGGCTATTCTTCCCGGGACAGGGAATGGAGCAGTACTTC. This gives the protein CASSGLFFPGQGMEQYF.

This clonotype was counted at least ten times. J is TRBJ2-1 and V is TRBV29-1; possible D gene TRBD2, 6 bases. Germline V gene lookup returns CDR1 SQVTM and CDR2 ANQGSEA. V gave up 2 bases and J gave up 5 bases, with 16 bases separating them. The CDR3 is 15 residues long. DNA of the CDR3: TGCAGCGTTGAATCCCACCGGGGGAGTGACAATGAGCAGTTCTTC. Translation: CSVESHRGSDNEQFF.

This clonotype was counted many times. The chain recombines TRBV2 with TRBJ1-2, with 7 nucleotides matching TRBD1. The CDR3 sequence is 13 residues long. Germline lookup yields CDR1 SNHLY and CDR2 FYNNEI. J was trimmed by 3 bases and V by 6 bases; bases with no gene match: 4. This CDR3 is CASRTGQDYGYTF. The CDR3 coding sequence is TGTGCCAGCAGGACCGGACAGGACTATGGCTACACCTTC.

This clonotype was detected ten times or more. The rearrangement joins TRBV5-1 to TRBJ2-5; D perhaps matches TRBD2 (6 bases). Trimming shortened V by 0 bases and J by 0 bases, and 12 bases separated the two germline ends. CDR3 length: 16 residues. CDR1 and CDR2 (germline): SGHRS, YFSETQ. The CDR3 sequence: CASSLGGERHQETQYF. Here the CDR3 DNA reads TGCGCCAGCAGCTTGGGGGGGGAGAGGCACCAAGAGACCCAGTACTTC.

This clonotype was observed many times. The V and J genes are TRBV6-2 or TRBV6-3 and TRBJ2-7; D remains ambiguous. Germline values: CDR1 MNHEY, CDR2 SVGEGT. V was cut by 3 bases and J by 1 base, with 10 bases left in between. This CDR3 spans 14 amino acids. As DNA, the CDR3 is TGTGCCAGCAGTTATTCCGCTATTTCCTACGAGCAGTACTTC. It encodes CASSYSAISYEQYF.

This clonotype was detected many times. The chain is built from TRBV12-3 or TRBV12-4 and TRBJ2-7, with D possibly matching TRBD1 (5 bases). The CDR3 covers 15 residues. Trimming stripped 4 bases from V and 2 bases from J, with 15 bases between. The CDR3 region has the DNA TGTGCCAGCAGTTCAGGGCCACTCCAGACCTACGAGCAGTACTTC. This sequence encodes CASSSGPLQTYEQYF.